The 7 T cell receptor beta chains below were found in one sample sequenced in a study of T cells in Graves' hyperthyroidism and ophthalmopathy. Using RNA transcripts as the source, TCR beta CDR3 regions were amplified. RT-PCR in the first round (using the HTBI primer set) targeted the TCR CDR3. Each CDR3 protein is one row after TCRdb ran MiXCR on the multiplex PCR reads. The table has 700,000 to 950,000 distinct CDR3 sequences, roughly a third seen once. The specimen sequenced was blood. Receptors were obtained from a woman aged 40 to 55 with Graves' hyperthyroidism.

About this clonotype itself: The junction departs from the called germline gene at one end, perhaps through a read error. CDR3 protein: CASSLAGGGYQPQHF. CDR3 DNA sequence: TGTGCCAGCAGCTTGGCAGGGGGCGGGTATCAGCCCCAGCATTTT. The chain is built from TRBV5-1 and TRBJ1-5, with TRBD1 identical over 8 bases. Germline V gene sequence: CDR1 SGHRS, CDR2 YFSETQ. The length of the CDR3 is 15 residues.

Many counts were recorded for this clonotype. The chain carries TRBV19 and TRBJ1-2; TRBD1 is a possible D gene (5 bases). CDR3 size: 13 residues. Germline V lookup: CDR1 LNHDA, CDR2 SQIVND (reference sequence). Trimming cost V 7 bases and J 7 bases, with 16 bases left between them. CDR3 sequence (DNA): TGTGCCAGTATGGACATCGGGGTCCTTGGCTACACCTTC. This encodes CASMDIGVLGYTF.

Remarks on this clonotype: A single base separates this from a much larger clone, so it may be a read error. The gene calls are TRBV29-1 and TRBJ2-7, with 11 nucleotides matching TRBD1. The CDR3 totals 13 residues. The germline gives CDR1 SQVTM, CDR2 ANQGSEA. This chain's CDR3 is CGVRRDRGNEQYF. CDR3 sequence (DNA): TGCGGCGTCCGTCGGGACAGGGGGAACGAGCAGTACTTC.

The chain combines TRBV7-2 with TRBJ2-7, with 9 nucleotides matching TRBD2. V shed 2 bases, J shed 2 bases, and the junction held 1 base outside the gene matches. From germline, CDR1 is SGHTA and CDR2 FQGNSA. This CDR3 region has 14 residues. The CDR3 DNA reads TGTGCCAGCAGCTTAAGACTAGCGGCCTACGAGCAGTACTTC. Protein: CASSLRLAAYEQYF.

CDR3 DNA: TGTGCCAGCAGTAACAGCGGGGGACGGGAGACCCAGTACTTC. Translation: CASSNSGGRETQYF. V gene TRBV6-5 combines with J gene TRBJ2-5; 8 bases map to TRBD2. Germline V gene lookup returns CDR1 MNHEY and CDR2 SVGAGI. V was clipped by 5 bases and J by 5 bases; unmatched bases: 7. The CDR3 is 14 residues long.

The chain links TRBV7-2 to TRBJ1-1; D not resolved. Germline values: CDR1 SGHTA, CDR2 FQGNSA. Trimming stripped 6 bases from V and 0 bases from J, with 11 bases between. The CDR3 runs 14 residues. Here the CDR3 DNA reads TGTGCCAGCAGTCCTTATAATATGAACACTGAAGCTTTCTTT. Translation: CASSPYNMNTEAFF.

This clonotype was seen only a few times. The rearrangement joins TRBV19 to TRBJ1-3, with D maybe TRBD1 (5 bases). This CDR3 is built from 17 residues. Germline CDR1 LNHDA, CDR2 SQIVND (reference sequence). V lost 5 bases to trimming and J lost 4 bases, with 21 bases between them. The CDR3 loop is CASSDQAAGPKGNTIYF. CDR3 nucleotides: TGTGCCAGTAGTGATCAAGCCGCGGGGCCCAAGGGAAACACCATATATTTT.